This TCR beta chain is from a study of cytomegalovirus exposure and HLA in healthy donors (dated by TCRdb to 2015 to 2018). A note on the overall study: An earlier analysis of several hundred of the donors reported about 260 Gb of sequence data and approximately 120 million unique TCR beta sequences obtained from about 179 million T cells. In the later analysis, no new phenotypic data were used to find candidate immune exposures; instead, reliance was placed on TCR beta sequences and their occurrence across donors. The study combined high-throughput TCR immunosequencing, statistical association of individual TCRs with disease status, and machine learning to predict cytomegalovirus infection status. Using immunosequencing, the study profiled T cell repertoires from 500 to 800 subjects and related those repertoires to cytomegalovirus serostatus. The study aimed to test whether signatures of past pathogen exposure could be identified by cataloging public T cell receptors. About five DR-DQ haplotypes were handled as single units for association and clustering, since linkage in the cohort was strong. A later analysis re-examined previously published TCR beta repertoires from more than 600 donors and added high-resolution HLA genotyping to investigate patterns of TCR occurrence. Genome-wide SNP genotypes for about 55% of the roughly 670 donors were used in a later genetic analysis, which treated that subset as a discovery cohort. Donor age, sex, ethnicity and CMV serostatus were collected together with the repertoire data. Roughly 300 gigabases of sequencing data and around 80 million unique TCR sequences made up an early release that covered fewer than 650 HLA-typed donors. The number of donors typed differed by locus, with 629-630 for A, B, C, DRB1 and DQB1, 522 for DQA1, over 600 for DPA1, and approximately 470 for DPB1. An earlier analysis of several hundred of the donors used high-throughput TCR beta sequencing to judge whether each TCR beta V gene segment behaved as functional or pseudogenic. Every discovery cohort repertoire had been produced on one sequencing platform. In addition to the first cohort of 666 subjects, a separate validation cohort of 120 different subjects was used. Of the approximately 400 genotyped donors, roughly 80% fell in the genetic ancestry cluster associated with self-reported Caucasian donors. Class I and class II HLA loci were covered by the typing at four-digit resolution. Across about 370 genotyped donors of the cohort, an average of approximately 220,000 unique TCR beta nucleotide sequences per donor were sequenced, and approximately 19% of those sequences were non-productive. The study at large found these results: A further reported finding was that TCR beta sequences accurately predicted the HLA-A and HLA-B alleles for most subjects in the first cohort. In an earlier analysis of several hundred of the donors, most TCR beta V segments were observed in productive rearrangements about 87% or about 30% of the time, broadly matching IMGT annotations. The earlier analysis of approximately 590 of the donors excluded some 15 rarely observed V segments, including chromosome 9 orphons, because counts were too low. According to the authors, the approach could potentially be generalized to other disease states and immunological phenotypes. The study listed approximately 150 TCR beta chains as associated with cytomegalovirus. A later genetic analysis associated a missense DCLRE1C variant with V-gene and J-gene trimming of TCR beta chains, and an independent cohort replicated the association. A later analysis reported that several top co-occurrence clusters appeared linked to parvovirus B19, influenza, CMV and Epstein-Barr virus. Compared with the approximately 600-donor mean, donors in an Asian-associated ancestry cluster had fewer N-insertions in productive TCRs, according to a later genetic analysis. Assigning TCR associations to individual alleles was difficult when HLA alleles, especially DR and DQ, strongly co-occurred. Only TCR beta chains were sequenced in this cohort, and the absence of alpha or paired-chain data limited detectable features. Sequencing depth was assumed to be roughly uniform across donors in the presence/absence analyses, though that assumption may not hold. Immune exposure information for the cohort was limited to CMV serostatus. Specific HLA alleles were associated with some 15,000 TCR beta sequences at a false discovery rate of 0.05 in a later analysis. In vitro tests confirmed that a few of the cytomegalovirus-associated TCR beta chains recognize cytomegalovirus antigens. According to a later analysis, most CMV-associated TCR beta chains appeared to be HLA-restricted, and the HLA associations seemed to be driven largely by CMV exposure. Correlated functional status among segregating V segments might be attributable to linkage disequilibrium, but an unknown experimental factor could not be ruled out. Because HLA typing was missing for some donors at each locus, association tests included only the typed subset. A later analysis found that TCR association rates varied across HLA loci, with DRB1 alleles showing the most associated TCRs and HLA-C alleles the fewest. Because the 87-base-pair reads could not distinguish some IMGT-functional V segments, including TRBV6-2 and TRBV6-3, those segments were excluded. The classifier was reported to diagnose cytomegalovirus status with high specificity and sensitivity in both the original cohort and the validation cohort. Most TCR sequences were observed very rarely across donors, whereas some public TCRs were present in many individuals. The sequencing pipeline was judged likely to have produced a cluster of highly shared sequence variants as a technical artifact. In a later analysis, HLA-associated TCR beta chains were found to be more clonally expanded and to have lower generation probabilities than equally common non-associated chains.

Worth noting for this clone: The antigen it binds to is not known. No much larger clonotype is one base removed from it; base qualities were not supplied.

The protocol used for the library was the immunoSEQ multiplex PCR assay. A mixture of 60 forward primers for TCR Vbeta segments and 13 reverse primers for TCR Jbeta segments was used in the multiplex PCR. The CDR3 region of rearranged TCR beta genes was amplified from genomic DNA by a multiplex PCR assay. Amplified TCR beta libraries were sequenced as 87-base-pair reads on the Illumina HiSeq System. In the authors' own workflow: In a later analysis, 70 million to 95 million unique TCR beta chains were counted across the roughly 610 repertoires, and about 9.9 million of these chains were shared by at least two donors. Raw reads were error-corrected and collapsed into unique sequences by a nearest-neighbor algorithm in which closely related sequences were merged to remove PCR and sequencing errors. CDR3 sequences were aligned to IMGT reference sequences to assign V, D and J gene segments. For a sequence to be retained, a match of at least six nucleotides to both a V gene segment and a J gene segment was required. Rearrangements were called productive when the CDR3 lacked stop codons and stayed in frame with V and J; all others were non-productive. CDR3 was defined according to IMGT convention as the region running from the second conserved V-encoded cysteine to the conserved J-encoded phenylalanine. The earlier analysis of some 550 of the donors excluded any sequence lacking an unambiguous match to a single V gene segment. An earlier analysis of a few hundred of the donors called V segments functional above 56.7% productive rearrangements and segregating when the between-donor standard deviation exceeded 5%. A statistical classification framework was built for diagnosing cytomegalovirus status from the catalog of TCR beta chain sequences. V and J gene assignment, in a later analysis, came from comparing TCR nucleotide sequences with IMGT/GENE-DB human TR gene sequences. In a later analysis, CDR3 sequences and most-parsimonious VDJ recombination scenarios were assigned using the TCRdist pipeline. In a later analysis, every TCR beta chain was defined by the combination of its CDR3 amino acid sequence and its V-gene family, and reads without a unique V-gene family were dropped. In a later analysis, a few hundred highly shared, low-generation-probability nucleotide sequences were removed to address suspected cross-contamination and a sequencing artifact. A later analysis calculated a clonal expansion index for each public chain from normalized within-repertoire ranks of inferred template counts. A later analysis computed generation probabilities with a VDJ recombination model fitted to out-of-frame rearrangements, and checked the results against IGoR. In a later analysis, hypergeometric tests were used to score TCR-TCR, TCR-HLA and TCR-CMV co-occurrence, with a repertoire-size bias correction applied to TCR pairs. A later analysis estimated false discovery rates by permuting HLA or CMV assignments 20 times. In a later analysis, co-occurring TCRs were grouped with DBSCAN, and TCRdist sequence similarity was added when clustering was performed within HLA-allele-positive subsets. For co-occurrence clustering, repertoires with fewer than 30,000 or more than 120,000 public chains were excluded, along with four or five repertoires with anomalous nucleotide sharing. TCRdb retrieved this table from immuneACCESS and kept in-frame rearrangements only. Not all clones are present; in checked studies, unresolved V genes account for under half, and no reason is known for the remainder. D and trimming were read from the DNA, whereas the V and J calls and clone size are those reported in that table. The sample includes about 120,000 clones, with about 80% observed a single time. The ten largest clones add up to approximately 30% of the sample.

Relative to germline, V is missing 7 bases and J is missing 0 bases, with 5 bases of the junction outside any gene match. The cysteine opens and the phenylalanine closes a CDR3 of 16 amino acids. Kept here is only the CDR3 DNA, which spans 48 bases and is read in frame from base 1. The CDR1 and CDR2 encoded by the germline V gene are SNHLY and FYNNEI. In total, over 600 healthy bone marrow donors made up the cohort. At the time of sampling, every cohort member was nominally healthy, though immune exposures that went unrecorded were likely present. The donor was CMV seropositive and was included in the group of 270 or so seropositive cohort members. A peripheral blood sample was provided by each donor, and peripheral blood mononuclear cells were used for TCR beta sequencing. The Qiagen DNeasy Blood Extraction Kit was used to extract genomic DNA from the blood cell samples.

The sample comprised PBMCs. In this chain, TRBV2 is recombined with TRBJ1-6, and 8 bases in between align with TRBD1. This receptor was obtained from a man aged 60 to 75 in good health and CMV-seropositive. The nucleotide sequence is TGTGCCAGCAATGGACAGGGTAGCTCCTATAATTCACCCCTCCACTTT. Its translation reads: CASNGQGSSYNSPLHF.